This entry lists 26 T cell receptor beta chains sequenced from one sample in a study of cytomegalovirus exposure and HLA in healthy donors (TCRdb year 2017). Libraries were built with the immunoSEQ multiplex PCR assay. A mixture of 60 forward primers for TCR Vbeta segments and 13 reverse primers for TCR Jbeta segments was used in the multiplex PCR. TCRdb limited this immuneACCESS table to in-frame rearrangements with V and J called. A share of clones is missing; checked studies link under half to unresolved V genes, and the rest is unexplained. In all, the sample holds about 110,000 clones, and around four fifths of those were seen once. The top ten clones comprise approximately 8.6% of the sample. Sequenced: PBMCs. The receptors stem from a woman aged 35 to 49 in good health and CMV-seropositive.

CDR3 coding DNA: TGCGCCAGCAGCGTTACCAGGGGGAATGAGCAGTTCTTC. Translation: CASSVTRGNEQFF. The chain couples TRBV5-1 to TRBJ2-1, with 7 bases aligning to TRBD1. This CDR3 comprises 13 residues. J lost 7 bases, V lost 4 bases, and 5 bases had no gene match. Germline CDR1 and CDR2: SGHRS and YFSETQ.

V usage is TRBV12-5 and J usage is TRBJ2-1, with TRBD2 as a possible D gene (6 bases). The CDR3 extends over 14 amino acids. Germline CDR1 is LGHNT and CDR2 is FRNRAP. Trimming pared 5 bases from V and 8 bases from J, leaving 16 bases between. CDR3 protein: CASGGGGPYDEQFF. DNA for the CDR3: TGTGCTAGTGGTGGCGGAGGGCCATACGATGAGCAGTTCTTC. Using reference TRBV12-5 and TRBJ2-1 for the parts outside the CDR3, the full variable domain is DARVTQTPRHKVTEMGQEVTMRCQPILGHNTVFWYRQTMMQGLELLAYFRNRAPLDDSGMPKDRFSAEMPDATLATLKIQPSEPRDSAVYFCASGGGGPYDEQFFGPGTRLTVL.

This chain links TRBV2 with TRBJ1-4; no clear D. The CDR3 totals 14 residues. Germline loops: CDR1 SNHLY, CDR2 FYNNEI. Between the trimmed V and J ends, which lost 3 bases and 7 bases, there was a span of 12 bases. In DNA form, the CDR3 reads TGTGCCAGCAGTGAGCAGAGGGATAGTGAAAAACTGTTTTTT. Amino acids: CASSEQRDSEKLFF.

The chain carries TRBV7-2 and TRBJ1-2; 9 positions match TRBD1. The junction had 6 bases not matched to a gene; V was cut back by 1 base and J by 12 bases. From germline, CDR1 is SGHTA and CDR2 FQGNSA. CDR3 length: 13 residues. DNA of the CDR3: TGTGCCAGCAGCTTAGGCGGGACAGGGACCCACACCTTC. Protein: CASSLGGTGTHTF.

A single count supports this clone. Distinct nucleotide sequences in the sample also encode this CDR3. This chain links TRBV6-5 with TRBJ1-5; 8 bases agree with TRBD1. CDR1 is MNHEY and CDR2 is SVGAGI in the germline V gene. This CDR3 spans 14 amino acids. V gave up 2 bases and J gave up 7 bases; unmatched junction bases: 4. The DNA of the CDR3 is TGTGCCAGCAGTTACGGACAGGGTAGCCAGCCCCAGCATTTT. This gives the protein CASSYGQGSQPQHF.

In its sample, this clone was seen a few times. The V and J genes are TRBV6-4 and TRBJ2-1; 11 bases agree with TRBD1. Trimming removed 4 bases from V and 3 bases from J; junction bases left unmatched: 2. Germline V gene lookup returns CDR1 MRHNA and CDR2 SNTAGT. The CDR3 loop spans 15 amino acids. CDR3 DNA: TGTGCCAGCAGTGGGACAGGGGGCGGCTACAATGAGCAGTTCTTC. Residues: CASSGTGGGYNEQFF.

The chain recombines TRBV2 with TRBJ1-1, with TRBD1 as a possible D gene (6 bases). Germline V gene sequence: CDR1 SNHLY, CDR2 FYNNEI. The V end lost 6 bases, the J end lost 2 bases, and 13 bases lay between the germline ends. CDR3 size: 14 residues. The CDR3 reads CASRKGVDNTEAFF. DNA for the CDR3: TGTGCCAGCAGGAAGGGGGTAGATAACACTGAAGCTTTCTTT.

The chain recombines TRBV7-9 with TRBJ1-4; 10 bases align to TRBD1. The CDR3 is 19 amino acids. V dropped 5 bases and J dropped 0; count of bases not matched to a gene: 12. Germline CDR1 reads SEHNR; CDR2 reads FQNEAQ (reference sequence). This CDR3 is CASSPARTGGRATNEKLFF. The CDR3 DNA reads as TGTGCCAGCAGCCCCGCACGGACAGGGGGAAGGGCAACTAATGAAAAACTGTTTTTT.

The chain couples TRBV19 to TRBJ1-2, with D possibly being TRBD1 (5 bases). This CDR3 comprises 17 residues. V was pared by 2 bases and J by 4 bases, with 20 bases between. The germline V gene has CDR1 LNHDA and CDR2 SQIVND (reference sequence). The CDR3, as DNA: TGTGCCAGTAGTATATACCCCCTGCGGGGGACGAGCTATGGCTACACCTTC. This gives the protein CASSIYPLRGTSYGYTF.

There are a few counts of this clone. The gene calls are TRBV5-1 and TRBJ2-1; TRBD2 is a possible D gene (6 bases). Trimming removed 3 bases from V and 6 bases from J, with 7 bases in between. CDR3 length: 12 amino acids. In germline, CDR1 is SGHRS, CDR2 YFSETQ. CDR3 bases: TGCGCCAGCAGCTCTAGCGTCAATGAGCAGTTCTTC. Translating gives CASSSSVNEQFF.

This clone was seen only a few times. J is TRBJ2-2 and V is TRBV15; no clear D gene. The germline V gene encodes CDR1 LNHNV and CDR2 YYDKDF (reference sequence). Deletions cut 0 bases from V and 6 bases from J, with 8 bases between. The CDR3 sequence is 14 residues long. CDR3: CATSRDRRSGELFF. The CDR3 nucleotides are TGTGCCACCAGCAGAGATCGGCGGTCCGGGGAGCTGTTTTTT. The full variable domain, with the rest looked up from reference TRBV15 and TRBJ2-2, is DAMVIQNPRYQVTQFGKPVTLSCSQTLNHNVMYWYQQKSSQAPKLLFHYYDKDFNNEADTPDNFQSRRPNTSFCFLDIRSPGLGDTAMYLCATSRDRRSGELFFGEGSRLTVL.

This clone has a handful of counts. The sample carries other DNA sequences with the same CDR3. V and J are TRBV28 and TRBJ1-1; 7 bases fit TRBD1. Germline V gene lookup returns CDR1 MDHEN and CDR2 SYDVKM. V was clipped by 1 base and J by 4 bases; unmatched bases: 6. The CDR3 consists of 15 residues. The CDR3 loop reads CASSLFGQGGTEAFF. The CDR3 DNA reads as TGTGCCAGCAGTTTATTTGGGCAGGGGGGCACTGAAGCTTTCTTT. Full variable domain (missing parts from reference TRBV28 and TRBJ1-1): DVKVTQSSRYLVKRTGEKVFLECVQDMDHENMFWYRQDPGLGLRLIYFSYDVKMKEKGDIPEGYSVSREKKERFSLILESASTNQTSMYLCASSLFGQGGTEAFFGQGTRLTVV.

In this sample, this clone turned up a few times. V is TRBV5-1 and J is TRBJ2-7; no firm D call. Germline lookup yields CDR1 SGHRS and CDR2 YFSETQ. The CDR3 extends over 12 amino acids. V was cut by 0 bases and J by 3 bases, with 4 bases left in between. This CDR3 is CASSLDIYEQYF. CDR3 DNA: TGCGCCAGCAGCTTGGACATCTACGAGCAGTACTTC. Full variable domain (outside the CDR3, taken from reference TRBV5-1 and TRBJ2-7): KAGVTQTPRYLIKTRGQQVTLSCSPISGHRSVSWYQQTPGQGLQFLFEYFSETQRNKGNFPGRFSGRQFSNSRSEMNVSTLELGDSALYLCASSLDIYEQYFGPGTRLTVT.

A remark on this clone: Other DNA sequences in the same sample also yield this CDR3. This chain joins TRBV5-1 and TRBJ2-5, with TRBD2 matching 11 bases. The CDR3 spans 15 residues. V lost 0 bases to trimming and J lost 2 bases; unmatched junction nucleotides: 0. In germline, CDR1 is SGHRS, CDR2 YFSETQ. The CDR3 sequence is CASSLGLAGQETQYF. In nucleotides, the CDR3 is TGCGCCAGCAGCTTGGGACTAGCGGGGCAAGAGACCCAGTACTTC. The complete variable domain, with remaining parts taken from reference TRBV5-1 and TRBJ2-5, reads KAGVTQTPRYLIKTRGQQVTLSCSPISGHRSVSWYQQTPGQGLQFLFEYFSETQRNKGNFPGRFSGRQFSNSRSEMNVSTLELGDSALYLCASSLGLAGQETQYFGPGTRLLVL.

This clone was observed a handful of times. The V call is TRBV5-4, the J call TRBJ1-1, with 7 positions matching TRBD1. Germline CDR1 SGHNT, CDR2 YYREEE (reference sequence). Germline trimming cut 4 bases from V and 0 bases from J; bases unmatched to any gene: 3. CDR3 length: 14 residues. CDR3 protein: CASSLTGVNTEAFF. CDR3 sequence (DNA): TGTGCCAGCAGCCTTACAGGGGTGAACACTGAAGCTTTCTTT.

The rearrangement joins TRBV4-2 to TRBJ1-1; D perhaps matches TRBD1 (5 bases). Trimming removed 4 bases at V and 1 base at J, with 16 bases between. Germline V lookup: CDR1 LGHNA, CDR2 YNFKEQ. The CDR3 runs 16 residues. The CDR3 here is CASSREGQARNTEAFF. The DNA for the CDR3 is TGTGCCAGCAGCCGGGAGGGGCAAGCGAGGAACACTGAAGCTTTCTTT.

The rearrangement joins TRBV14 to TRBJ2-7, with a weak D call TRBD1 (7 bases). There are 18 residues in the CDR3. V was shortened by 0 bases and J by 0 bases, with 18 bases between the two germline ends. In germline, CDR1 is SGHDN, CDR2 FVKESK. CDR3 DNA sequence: TGTGCCAGCAGCCAAGATTATTATCAGGGGGGAGCCTCCTACGAGCAGTACTTC. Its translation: CASSQDYYQGGASYEQYF.

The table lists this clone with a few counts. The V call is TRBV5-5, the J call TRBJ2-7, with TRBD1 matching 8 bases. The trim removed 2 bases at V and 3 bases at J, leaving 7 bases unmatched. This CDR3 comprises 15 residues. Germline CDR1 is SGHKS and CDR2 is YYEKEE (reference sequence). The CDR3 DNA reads TGTGCCAGCAGCTTTAAGGACAGGGTGGACTACGAGCAGTACTTC. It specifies CASSFKDRVDYEQYF.

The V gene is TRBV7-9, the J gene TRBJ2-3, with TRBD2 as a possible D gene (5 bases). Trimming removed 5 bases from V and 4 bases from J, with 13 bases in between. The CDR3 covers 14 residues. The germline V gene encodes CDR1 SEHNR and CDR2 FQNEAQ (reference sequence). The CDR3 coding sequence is TGTGCCAGCAGCCCCCGGAGGTCCTCAGATACGCAGTATTTT. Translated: CASSPRRSSDTQYF.

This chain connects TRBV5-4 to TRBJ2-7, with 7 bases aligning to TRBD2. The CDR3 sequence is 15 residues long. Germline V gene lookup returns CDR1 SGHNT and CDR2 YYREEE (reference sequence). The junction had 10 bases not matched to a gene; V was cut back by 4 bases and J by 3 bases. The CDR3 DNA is TGTGCCAGCAGCCCCCAGTTGAAGCGGGACTACGAGCAGTACTTC. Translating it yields CASSPQLKRDYEQYF.

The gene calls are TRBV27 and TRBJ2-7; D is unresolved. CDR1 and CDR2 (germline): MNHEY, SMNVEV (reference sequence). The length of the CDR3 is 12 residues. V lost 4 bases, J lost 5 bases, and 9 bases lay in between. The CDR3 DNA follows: TGTGCCAGCAGTTCCATTTTCCACGAGCAGTACTTC. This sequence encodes CASSSIFHEQYF.

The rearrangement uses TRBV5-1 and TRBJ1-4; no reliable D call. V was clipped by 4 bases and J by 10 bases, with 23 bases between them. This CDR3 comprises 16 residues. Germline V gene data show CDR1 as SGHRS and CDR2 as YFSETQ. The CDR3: CASSPQFSARALKLFF. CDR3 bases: TGCGCCAGCAGCCCGCAATTTTCCGCTAGAGCGTTAAAACTGTTTTTT.

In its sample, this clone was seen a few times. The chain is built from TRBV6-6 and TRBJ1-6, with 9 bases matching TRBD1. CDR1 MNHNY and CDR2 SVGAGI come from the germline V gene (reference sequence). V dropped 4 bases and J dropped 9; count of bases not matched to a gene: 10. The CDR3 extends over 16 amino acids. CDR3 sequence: CASSSPGQGLGSPLHF. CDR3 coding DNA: TGTGCCAGCAGTTCCCCGGGACAGGGCCTGGGTTCACCCCTCCACTTT.

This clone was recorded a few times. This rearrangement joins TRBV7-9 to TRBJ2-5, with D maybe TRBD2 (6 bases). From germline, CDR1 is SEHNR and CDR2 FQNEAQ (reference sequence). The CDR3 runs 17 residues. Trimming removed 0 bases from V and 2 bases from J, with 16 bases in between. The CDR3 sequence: CASSLAPGLIKQETQYF. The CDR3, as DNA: TGTGCCAGCAGCTTAGCGCCGGGACTCATTAAGCAAGAGACCCAGTACTTC. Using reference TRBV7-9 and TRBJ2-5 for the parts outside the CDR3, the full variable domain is DTGVSQNPRHKITKRGQNVTFRCDPISEHNRLYWYRQTLGQGPEFLTYFQNEAQLEKSRLLSDRFSAERPKGSFSTLEIQRTEQGDSAMYLCASSLAPGLIKQETQYFGPGTRLLVL.

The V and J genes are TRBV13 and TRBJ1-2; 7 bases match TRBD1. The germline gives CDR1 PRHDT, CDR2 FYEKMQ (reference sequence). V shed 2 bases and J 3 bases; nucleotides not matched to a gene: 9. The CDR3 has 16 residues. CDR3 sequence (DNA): TGTGCCAGCAGCTTAAGGGGACAGCCTTTAGACTATGGCTACACCTTC. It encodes CASSLRGQPLDYGYTF. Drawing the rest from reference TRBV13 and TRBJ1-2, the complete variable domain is AAGVIQSPRHLIKEKRETATLKCYPIPRHDTVYWYQQGPGQDPQFLISFYEKMQSDKGSIPDRFSAQQFSDYHSELNMSSLELGDSALYFCASSLRGQPLDYGYTFGSGTRLTVV.

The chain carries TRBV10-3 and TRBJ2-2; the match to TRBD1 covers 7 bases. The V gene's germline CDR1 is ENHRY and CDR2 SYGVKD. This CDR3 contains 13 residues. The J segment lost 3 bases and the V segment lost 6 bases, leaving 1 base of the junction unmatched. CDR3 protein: CAIRGGDTGELFF. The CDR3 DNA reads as TGTGCCATCAGAGGGGGCGACACCGGGGAGCTGTTTTTT.